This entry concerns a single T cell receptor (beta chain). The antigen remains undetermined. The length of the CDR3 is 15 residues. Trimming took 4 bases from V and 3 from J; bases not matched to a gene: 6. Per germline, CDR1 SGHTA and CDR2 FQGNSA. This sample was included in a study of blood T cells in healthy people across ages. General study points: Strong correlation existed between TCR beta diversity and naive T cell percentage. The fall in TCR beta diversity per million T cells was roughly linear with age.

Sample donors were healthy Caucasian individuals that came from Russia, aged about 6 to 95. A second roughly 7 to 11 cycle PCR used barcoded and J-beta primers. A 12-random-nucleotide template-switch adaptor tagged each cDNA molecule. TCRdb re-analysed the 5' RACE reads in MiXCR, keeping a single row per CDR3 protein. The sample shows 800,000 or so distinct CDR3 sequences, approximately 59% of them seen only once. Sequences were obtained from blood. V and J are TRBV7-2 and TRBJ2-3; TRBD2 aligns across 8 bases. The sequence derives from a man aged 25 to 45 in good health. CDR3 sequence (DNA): TGTGCCAGCAGCTCGCAGGGACTAGTAACAGATACGCAGTATTTT. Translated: CASSSQGLVTDTQYF.